The 9 T cell receptor beta chains below come from one sample, sequenced in a study of OX40 agonist ivuxolimab in advanced cancers. TCRdb keeps only in-frame clones here, not all; method: immunoSEQ multiplex PCR. The table records some 50,000 clones, approximately 78% of them present only once. Sequencing used CD4+ or CD8+ T cells sorted from blood, obtained in a trial of the OX40 agonist ivuxolimab. Receptor source: an adult with an advanced solid tumor such as melanoma, head and neck, liver or kidney cancer.

The chain couples TRBV6-1 to TRBJ1-1; D call uncertain. Germline values: CDR1 MNHNS, CDR2 SASEGT. The V and J ends lost 3 bases and 11 bases respectively, with 16 bases between them. The CDR3 has 13 amino acids. The CDR3, as DNA: TGTGCCAGCAGTGAGCGGGCCGTCTCCAGCGCTTTCTTT. Translation gives CASSERAVSSAFF.

This chain uses TRBV28 with TRBJ1-3; D gene unclear. The CDR3 loop spans 14 amino acids. Trimming pared 2 bases from V and 4 bases from J, leaving 9 bases between. Germline CDR1 is MDHEN and CDR2 is SYDVKM. Written as DNA, the CDR3 is TGTGCCAGCAGTTTAGTATCGAGCGGAAACACCATATATTTT. Encoded protein: CASSLVSSGNTIYF. The variable domain in full, with the rest retrieved from reference TRBV28 and TRBJ1-3, is DVKVTQSSRYLVKRTGEKVFLECVQDMDHENMFWYRQDPGLGLRLIYFSYDVKMKEKGDIPEGYSVSREKKERFSLILESASTNQTSMYLCASSLVSSGNTIYFGEGSWLTVV.

The chain links TRBV6-1 to TRBJ2-2; TRBD1 matches 10 bases. Germline CDR1 is MNHNS and CDR2 is SASEGT. Trimming removed 5 bases from V and 4 bases from J; junction bases left unmatched: 4. The CDR3 consists of 15 residues. The DNA for the CDR3 is TGTGCCAGCAGTATCCGGGACAGGGGCACCGGGGAGCTGTTTTTT. This encodes CASSIRDRGTGELFF.

The rearrangement joins TRBV6-1 to TRBJ1-2; TRBD1 is a possible D gene (6 bases). Germline V lookup: CDR1 MNHNS, CDR2 SASEGT. CDR3 length: 13 amino acids. V dropped 4 bases and J dropped 7 bases, with 13 bases sitting between them. The CDR3 DNA sequence: TGTGCCAGCAGTGGGGACACTTGGCGTGGCTACACCTTC. Its translation is CASSGDTWRGYTF.

This chain connects TRBV7-8 to TRBJ1-5; D is ambiguous. CDR1 is SGHVS and CDR2 is FQNEAQ in the germline V gene. The ends were cut back, 3 bases at V and 5 bases at J, with 8 bases in the middle. The CDR3 extends over 13 amino acids. CDR3 residues: CASSLGRDQPQHF. As DNA, the CDR3 is TGTGCCAGCAGCTTGGGCCGGGATCAGCCCCAGCATTTT.

The chain's CDR3 is CASSLGLGNQPQHF. The CDR3 DNA is TGTGCCAGCAGCCTGGGTCTAGGCAATCAGCCCCAGCATTTT. The chain links TRBV14 to TRBJ1-5; D unclear. The germline V and J ends were trimmed by 4 bases and 2 bases, with 9 bases remaining between them. The CDR3 is made up of 14 amino acids. Germline-derived CDR1 and CDR2 are SGHDN and FVKESK.

This clone was counted a single time. J is TRBJ2-2 and V is TRBV7-2; D remains unclear. Per the germline V gene, CDR1 is SGHTA and CDR2 is FQGNSA. The CDR3 extends over 11 amino acids. Between the trimmed V and J ends, which lost 2 bases and 8 bases, there was a span of 3 bases. The CDR3 is CASSLNGELFF. The CDR3 region has the DNA TGTGCCAGCAGCTTAAATGGGGAGCTGTTTTTT.

This clone was recorded only once. J is TRBJ2-3 and V is TRBV19; TRBD2 matches 14 bases. Germline CDR1 reads LNHDA; CDR2 reads SQIVND (reference sequence). The CDR3 totals 15 residues. Trimming removed 4 bases from V and 5 bases from J; junction bases left unmatched: 2. The CDR3 is CASSRTSGGLDTQYF. CDR3 DNA sequence: TGTGCCAGTAGTAGGACTAGCGGGGGGTTAGATACGCAGTATTTT.

CDR3 residues: CASSGVTGGSNQPQHF. In nucleotides, the CDR3 is TGTGCCAGCAGCGGAGTGACAGGGGGGAGCAATCAGCCCCAGCATTTT. This chain connects TRBV5-5 to TRBJ1-5; TRBD1 agrees at 9 bases. Germline loops: CDR1 SGHKS, CDR2 YYEKEE (reference sequence). The V gene end was trimmed by 4 bases and the J gene end by 1 base; junction bases not matched to a gene: 6. CDR3 length: 16 residues.